The 16 T cell receptor beta chains reported below all come from one sample, sequenced in a study of response to subunit inactivated influenza vaccine. TCRdb recomputed calls from the RT-PCR reads with MiXCR, one row per CDR3 protein. Of hundreds of thousands of distinct CDR3 sequences in the sample, about 20% were seen once. This specimen was PBMCs from blood, taken approximately 20 months after vaccination. These receptors originate from a man between 50 and 69 years old who received an inactivated influenza vaccine.

In its sample, this clonotype was seen a few times. The rearrangement links TRBV30 to TRBJ2-2; the D is unclear. This CDR3 is built from 13 residues. CDR1 and CDR2 (germline): GTSNPN, SVGIG (reference sequence). The germline V and J ends were trimmed by 4 bases and 2 bases, with 8 bases remaining between them. CDR3 coding DNA: TGTGCCTGGACGTGGGCAAACACCGGGGAGCTGTTTTTT. This gives the protein CAWTWANTGELFF.

The V gene is TRBV20-1, the J gene TRBJ1-6; D might be TRBD1 (5 bases). CDR1 is DFQATT and CDR2 is SNEGSKA in the germline V gene (reference sequence). V was clipped by 6 bases and J by 10 bases, with 28 bases between them. CDR3 size: 17 residues. The CDR3 spells CSAPRAQGRGPESPLHF. Here the CDR3 DNA reads TGCAGTGCCCCCCGGGCCCAGGGTAGGGGCCCGGAGTCACCCCTCCACTTT.

This clonotype occurred a few times. The CDR3, as DNA: TGTGCCAGCACCCCATCAGGTGCGGGTCGGGAGCCCCAGCATTTT. Translated, it gives CASTPSGAGREPQHF. The V gene is TRBV7-9, the J gene TRBJ1-5; D not certain. V was clipped by 7 bases and J by 8 bases, with 21 bases between them. The CDR3 length is 15 residues. Germline values: CDR1 SEHNR, CDR2 FQNEAQ (reference sequence).

A few counts support this clonotype. The chain couples TRBV5-1 to TRBJ2-2; 9 bases map to TRBD1. The V and J ends lost 4 bases and 6 bases, in that order; junction bases with no gene match: 4. CDR1 is SGHRS, CDR2 YFSETQ, per germline. CDR3 length: 14 amino acids. In DNA form, the CDR3 reads TGCGCCAGCAGCCACCGGGACAGGGCCGGGGAGCTGTTTTTT. Its protein product is CASSHRDRAGELFF.

The V call is TRBV29-1, the J call TRBJ2-1, with 13 positions matching TRBD2. The V segment lost 8 bases and the J segment 1 base; nucleotides outside the gene matches: 2. Germline CDR1 SQVTM, CDR2 ANQGSEA. CDR3 size: 14 residues. The CDR3: CSLLAGGSYNEQFF. CDR3 sequence (DNA): TGCAGCTTACTAGCGGGAGGGTCCTACAATGAGCAGTTCTTC.

In its sample, this clonotype was seen a few times. This chain links TRBV7-9 with TRBJ1-1, with unresolved D. This CDR3 is 16 amino acids long. Trimming removed 5 bases at V and 3 bases at J, with 19 bases between. Germline V gene sequence: CDR1 SEHNR, CDR2 FQNEAQ (reference sequence). The CDR3 sequence is CASSKTPPWEDTEAFF. DNA of the CDR3: TGTGCCAGCAGCAAGACCCCACCGTGGGAGGACACTGAAGCTTTCTTT.

The V and J genes are TRBV20-1 and TRBJ2-5, with D uncertain. Germline V lookup: CDR1 DFQATT, CDR2 SNEGSKA (reference sequence). Between the trimmed V and J ends, which lost 6 bases and 3 bases, there was a span of 17 bases. This CDR3 has 14 amino acids. The CDR3 DNA reads as TGCAGTGCCTTGTCGTGGGTAACGAAAGAGACCCAGTACTTC. It encodes CSALSWVTKETQYF.

The chain couples TRBV29-1 to TRBJ2-1; the D is unclear. This CDR3 is 11 amino acids long. Germline V gene sequence: CDR1 SQVTM, CDR2 ANQGSEA. V lost 4 bases and J lost 6, with 7 bases in between. The CDR3 reads CSVVPLNEQFF. CDR3 coding DNA: TGCAGCGTTGTCCCCCTCAATGAGCAGTTCTTC.

This chain joins TRBV20-1 and TRBJ1-5; perhaps TRBD1 as D (5 bases). Germline lookup yields CDR1 DFQATT and CDR2 SNEGSKA (reference sequence). Trimming left V 0 bases short and J 0 bases short, with 12 bases between. The CDR3 sequence is 16 residues long. The CDR3 protein is CSARDPRVDSNQPQHF. The CDR3 DNA sequence: TGCAGTGCTAGAGATCCCAGGGTAGATAGCAATCAGCCCCAGCATTTT.

This clonotype occurred once. This chain uses TRBV4-3 with TRBJ1-3; D is undetermined. Per germline, CDR1 LGHNA and CDR2 YSLEER. Between the trimmed V and J ends, which lost 1 base and 4 bases, there was a span of 5 bases. This CDR3 is built from 13 residues. The CDR3: CASSQGGGNTIYF. As DNA, the CDR3 is TGCGCCAGCAGCCAAGGAGGCGGAAACACCATATATTTT.

Only a few counts were recorded for this clonotype. The chain joins TRBV18 to TRBJ1-4, with TRBD1 identical over 8 bases. Trimming cost V 2 bases and J 13 bases; bases outside gene matches: 21. Germline CDR1 KGHSH, CDR2 LQKENI. This CDR3 contains 18 residues. CDR3 in amino acids: CASSPTGQVSDGVKGLFF. CDR3 coding DNA: TGTGCCAGCTCACCAACGGGACAGGTCTCAGACGGTGTGAAGGGACTGTTTTTT.

The chain has TRBV27 and TRBJ1-2; D is unclear. The CDR3 loop spans 15 amino acids. V lost 2 bases and J 5 bases, leaving 15 bases between the germline ends. Per germline, CDR1 MNHEY and CDR2 SMNVEV (reference sequence). As DNA, the CDR3 is TGTGCCAGCAGTTTACAAGGAGGGAATACGTATGGCTACACCTTC. Its protein product is CASSLQGGNTYGYTF.

This chain connects TRBV5-4 to TRBJ1-1; tentative D call: TRBD1 (5 bases). The CDR3 runs to 13 residues. The V end was cut by 4 bases, the J end by 2 bases, with 9 bases between. Germline V lookup: CDR1 SGHNT, CDR2 YYREEE (reference sequence). CDR3 loop: CASSIDSNTEAFF. CDR3 coding DNA: TGTGCCAGCAGCATTGACAGTAACACTGAAGCTTTCTTT.

The chain carries TRBV20-1 and TRBJ2-1; TRBD2 is a possible D gene (5 bases). The V end lost 0 bases, the J end lost 2 bases, and 11 bases lay between the germline ends. CDR1 DFQATT and CDR2 SNEGSKA come from the germline V gene (reference sequence). This CDR3 is built from 15 residues. The CDR3 spells CSARDLSGPYNEQFF. The CDR3 region has the DNA TGCAGTGCTAGAGATTTGAGCGGCCCCTACAATGAGCAGTTCTTC.

This clonotype has at least ten counts. The chain recombines TRBV4-3 with TRBJ2-5; D assignment may be TRBD1 or TRBD2 (5 bases each). V shed 0 bases and J shed 2 bases, with 7 bases lying between them. Germline V gene lookup returns CDR1 LGHNA and CDR2 YSLEER. The CDR3 is 14 amino acids. CDR3 in amino acids: CASSQDWGQETQYF. CDR3 in DNA: TGCGCCAGCAGCCAAGACTGGGGGCAAGAGACCCAGTACTTC.

The CDR3 sequence is CASSQGQINYGYTF. CDR3 bases: TGCGCCAGCAGCCAGGGACAGATTAACTATGGCTACACCTTC. The chain has TRBV5-1 and TRBJ1-2; 7 bases agree with TRBD1. The germline V gene encodes CDR1 SGHRS and CDR2 YFSETQ. This CDR3 has 14 amino acids. The V and J ends lost 4 bases and 1 base, in that order; junction bases with no gene match: 4.